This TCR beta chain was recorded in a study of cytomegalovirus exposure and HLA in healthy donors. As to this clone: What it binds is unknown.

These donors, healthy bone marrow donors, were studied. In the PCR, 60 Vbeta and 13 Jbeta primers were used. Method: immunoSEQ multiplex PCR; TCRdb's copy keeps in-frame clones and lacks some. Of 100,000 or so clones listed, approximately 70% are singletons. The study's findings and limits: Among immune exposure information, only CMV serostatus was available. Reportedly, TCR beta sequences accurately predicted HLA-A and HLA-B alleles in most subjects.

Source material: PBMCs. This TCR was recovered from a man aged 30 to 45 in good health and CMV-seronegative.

CDR3 residues: CASSDGGAADTQYF. In DNA, the CDR3 is TGTGCCAGCAGCGACGGGGGGGCCGCAGATACGCAGTATTTT. The V call is TRBV5-4, the J call TRBJ2-3, with 8 positions matching TRBD2. V shed 4 bases and J 4 bases; nucleotides not matched to a gene: 5. This CDR3 spans 14 amino acids. CDR1 is SGHNT and CDR2 is YYREEE in the germline V gene (reference sequence).